Below are 3 T cell receptor beta chains sequenced from a single sample in a study of molecular identifiers for immune sequencing clone quantification (dated by TCRdb to 2016 to 2019). The library was generated by PCR. The run used an Illumina HiSeq 4000. TCRdb itself trimmed the public reads at Q25 with fastp, ran MiXCR and retained productive beta chains. Entries are consolidated by CDR3 protein sequence, retaining the most common genes and DNA. The sample contains about 640,000 distinct CDR3 sequences, nearly 20% of them found a single time. The ten largest clones take up roughly 0.83% of the sample. The sample comprised naive CD8+ T cells from blood, with Jurkat cell RNA spiked in. The cell subset or site label on this specimen signifies: FACS-sorted CD8+CD4-CCR7+CD45RA+ naive T cells. The receptors derive from a human donor in good health. Some libraries in this study had Jurkat cell RNA spiked in.

Comment on this clonotype: A junction end diverges from the germline sequence, so it may reflect a read error. The genes are TRBV6-5 and TRBJ2-1, with a possible D match to TRBD2 (6 bases). This CDR3 is 13 amino acids long. Germline V gene sequence: CDR1 MNHEY, CDR2 SVGAGI. Here the CDR3 DNA reads TGTGCCGGCAGTGACGGACTATTCAATGAGCAGTTCTTC. Its translation is CAGSDGLFNEQFF.

The V and J genes are TRBV5-6 and TRBJ1-1; D might be TRBD1 (5 bases). The V gene's germline CDR1 is SGHDT and CDR2 YYEEEE. The ends were cut back, 0 bases at V and 0 bases at J, with 15 bases in the middle. This CDR3 has 17 residues. As DNA, the CDR3 is TGTGCCAGCAGCTTGGCCCCGGGGAGACAGATGAACACTGAAGCTTTCTTT. Amino acid sequence: CASSLAPGRQMNTEAFF.

This clonotype has at least ten counts. The chain has TRBV6-6 and TRBJ1-1, with TRBD1 as a possible D gene (5 bases). The V and J ends lost 6 bases and 13 bases respectively, with 33 bases between them. Germline-derived CDR1 and CDR2 are MNHNY and SVGAGI (reference sequence). CDR3 length equals 17 residues. The DNA for the CDR3 is TGTGCCAGCAGACATACAACGGAGGGTTGGGGCTCTGGAAAAGGTTTCTTT. This translates into CASRHTTEGWGSGKGFF.